A selection of T cell receptor beta chains follows, all from one sample in a study of T cell responses to AZD1222 COVID-19 vaccine. Data came from immunoSEQ multiplex PCR; TCRdb stores just in-frame clones and leaves some out. The top ten hold 0.95% to 1.5% of the sample, which has about 100,000 clones, roughly 90% seen once. The input for sequencing was peripheral blood, taken on day 0 of AZD1222 vaccination. Source of these receptors: an adult in good health. Both conserved end residues are part of each CDR3. D genes are given only for firm matches. For some rows the clone size is stated as once, few or many, or as a class when expanded; others skip it.

size	J	V	D	CDR3	DNA
.	TRBJ2-7	TRBV7-2	.	CASSFGGPSYEQYF	TGTGCCAGCAGCTTCGGCGGACCCTCCTACGAGCAGTACTTC
.	TRBJ2-5	TRBV11-3	TRBD1	CASSPWTGGRGETQYF	TGTGCCAGCAGCCCCTGGACAGGGGGCAGGGGGGAGACCCAGTACTTC
.	TRBJ1-5	TRBV4-3	.	CASSQEWRAVGNQPQHF	TGCGCCAGCAGCCAAGAATGGCGGGCGGTGGGCAATCAGCCCCAGCATTTT
.	TRBJ1-2	TRBV18	.	CASSPPSGAGYGYTF	TGTGCCAGCTCACCACCTTCTGGGGCGGGCTATGGCTACACCTTC
.	TRBJ1-2	TRBV6-5	.	CASTSKANYGYTF	TGTGCCAGCACCTCCAAAGCTAACTATGGCTACACCTTC
.	TRBJ1-1	TRBV7-2	.	CASSRPRVGNTEAFF	TGTGCCAGCAGCAGACCTCGGGTGGGGAACACTGAAGCTTTCTTT
.	TRBJ1-2	TRBV5-1	TRBD1	CASHTGGDHYGYTF	TGCGCCAGTCATACAGGGGGCGATCACTATGGCTACACCTTC
once	TRBJ1-6	TRBV27	.	CASSFTRGNSPLHF	TGTGCCAGCAGTTTTACCCGGGGGAACTCACCCCTCCACTTT
.	TRBJ1-2	TRBV24-1	.	CATSDPGTFYGYTF	TGTGCCACCAGTGACCCTGGGACATTCTATGGCTACACCTTC
.	TRBJ2-3	TRBV14	.	CASSQEVTDTQYF	TGTGCCAGCAGCCAAGAGGTTACAGATACGCAGTATTTT
.	TRBJ1-6	TRBV11-2	.	CASSLDGSSLHF	TGTGCCAGCAGCTTAGATGGTTCCTCCCTCCACTTT
.	TRBJ2-7	TRBV7-6	.	CASSGWPRIHEQYF	TGTGCCAGCAGCGGGTGGCCCAGGATCCACGAGCAGTACTTC
.	TRBJ1-1	TRBV6-5	TRBD1	CASSYTQGPEAFF	TGTGCCAGCAGTTATACACAGGGGCCTGAAGCTTTCTTT